This TCR beta chain is drawn from a study of OX40 agonist ivuxolimab in advanced cancers. As for this clone: Its specificity is unknown.

Study observations and caveats: Expanded clones were, on average, more numerous in CD8+ T cells than in CD4+. At 0.1 to 3.0 mg/kg, clonal expansion of CD4+ and CD8+ blood T cells had occurred by week 6.

Sequencing was performed with immunoSEQ multiplex PCR; in TCRdb, only in-frame clones are kept and a portion is missing. The sample consists of 58,000 or so clones, approximately 82% of them appearing once. Germline lookup yields CDR1 SGHTA and CDR2 FQGNSA. Trimming took off 3 bases at V and 1 base at J, with 20 bases between the two ends. The CDR3 runs 18 residues. Sequences were derived from CD4+ or CD8+ T cells sorted from blood, sampled in a trial of the OX40 agonist ivuxolimab. The TCR was taken from an adult with an advanced solid tumor such as melanoma, head and neck, liver or kidney cancer. The chain has TRBV7-2 and TRBJ2-3; D might be TRBD1 (6 bases). Written as DNA, the CDR3 is TGTGCCAGCAGCTTCAAAGGTGATGGACAGTCAGGCACAGATACGCAGTATTTT. Translating gives CASSFKGDGQSGTDTQYF.